This record covers a single T cell receptor beta chain. The protocol was immunoSEQ multiplex PCR, while the TCRdb copy is restricted to in-frame clones and leaves out a portion. The table records 80,000 to 95,000 clones, 90% to 96% of them present only once. This entry comes from a study of technical replicates of blood from a few donors. CDR3 length equals 14 residues. The germline CDR1 and CDR2 sequences are SGDLS and YYNGEE. With 1 base removed from V and 5 bases from J, the gap between germline ends came to 13 bases. The J gene is TRBJ2-7, the V gene TRBV9; D ambiguous. The sequenced sample consisted of T cells isolated from PBMCs. This receptor was obtained from a human donor in good health. The CDR3 sequence is CASSVNPGRDEQYF. The CDR3, as DNA: TGTGCCAGCAGCGTAAATCCGGGTCGGGACGAGCAGTACTTC. The full variable domain, completed using reference TRBV9 and TRBJ2-7, is DSGVTQTPKHLITATGQRVTLRCSPRSGDLSVYWYQQSLDQGLQFLIQYYNGEERAKGNILERFSAQQFPDLHSELNLSSLELGDSALYFCASSVNPGRDEQYFGPGTRLTVT.